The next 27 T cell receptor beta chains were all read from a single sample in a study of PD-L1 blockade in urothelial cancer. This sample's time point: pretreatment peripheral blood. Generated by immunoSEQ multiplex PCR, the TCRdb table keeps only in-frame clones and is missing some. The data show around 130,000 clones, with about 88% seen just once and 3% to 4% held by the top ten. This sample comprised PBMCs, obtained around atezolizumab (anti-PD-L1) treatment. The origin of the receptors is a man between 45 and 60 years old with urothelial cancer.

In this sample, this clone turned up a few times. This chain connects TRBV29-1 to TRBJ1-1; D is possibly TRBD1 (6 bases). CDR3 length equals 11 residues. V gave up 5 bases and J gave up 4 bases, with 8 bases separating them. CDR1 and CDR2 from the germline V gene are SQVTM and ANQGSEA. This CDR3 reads CSVTGTTEAFF. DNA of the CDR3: TGCAGCGTTACAGGGACCACTGAAGCTTTCTTT.

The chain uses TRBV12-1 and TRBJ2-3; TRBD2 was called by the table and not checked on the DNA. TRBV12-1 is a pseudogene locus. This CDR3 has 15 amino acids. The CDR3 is CASSHSSGSTDTQYF. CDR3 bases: TGTGCCAGCAGCCATTCTAGCGGGAGCACAGATACGCAGTATTTT.

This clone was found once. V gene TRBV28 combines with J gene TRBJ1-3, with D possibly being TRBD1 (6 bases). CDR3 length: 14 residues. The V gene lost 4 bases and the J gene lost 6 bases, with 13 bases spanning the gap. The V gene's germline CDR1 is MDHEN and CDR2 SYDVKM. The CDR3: CASSSTGIQNTIYF. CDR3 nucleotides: TGTGCCAGCAGTTCTACAGGGATCCAAAACACCATATATTTT.

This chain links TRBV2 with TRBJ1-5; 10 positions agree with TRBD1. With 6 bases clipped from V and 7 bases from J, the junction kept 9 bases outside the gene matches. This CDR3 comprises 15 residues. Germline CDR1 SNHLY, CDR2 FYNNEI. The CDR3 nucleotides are TGTGCCAGCAGAGGTGCCGGGACAGGGGCCCAGCCCCAGCATTTT. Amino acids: CASRGAGTGAQPQHF.

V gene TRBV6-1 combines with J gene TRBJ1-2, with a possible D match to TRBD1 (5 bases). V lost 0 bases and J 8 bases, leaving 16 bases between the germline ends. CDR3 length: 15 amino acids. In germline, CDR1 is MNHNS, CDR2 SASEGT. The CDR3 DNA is TGTGCCAGCAGTGAAGCACACAGGTCTCATGCGGGCTACACCTTC. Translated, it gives CASSEAHRSHAGYTF.

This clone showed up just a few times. CDR3 DNA sequence: TGTGCCAGCCGAGACTTTTTAGGCTACACCTTC. Its protein is CASRDFLGYTF. J is TRBJ1-2 and V is TRBV30; D is unresolved. Trimming cost V 8 bases and J 8 bases, with 15 bases left between them. CDR1 GTSNPN and CDR2 SVGIG come from the germline V gene (reference sequence). CDR3 length: 11 amino acids.

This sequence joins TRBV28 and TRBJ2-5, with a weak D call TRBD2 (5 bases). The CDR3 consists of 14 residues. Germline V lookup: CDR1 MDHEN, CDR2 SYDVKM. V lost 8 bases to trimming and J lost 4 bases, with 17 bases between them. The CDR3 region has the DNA TGTGCCAGCGGGAAGGGCGGAGGTGGAGAGACCCAGTACTTC. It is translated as CASGKGGGGETQYF.

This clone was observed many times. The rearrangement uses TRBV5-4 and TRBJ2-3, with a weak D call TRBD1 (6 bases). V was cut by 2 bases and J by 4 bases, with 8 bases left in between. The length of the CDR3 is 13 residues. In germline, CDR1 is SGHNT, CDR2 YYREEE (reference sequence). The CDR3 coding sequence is TGTGCCAGCAGCTTCCAGGGGCCAGATACGCAGTATTTT. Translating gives CASSFQGPDTQYF.

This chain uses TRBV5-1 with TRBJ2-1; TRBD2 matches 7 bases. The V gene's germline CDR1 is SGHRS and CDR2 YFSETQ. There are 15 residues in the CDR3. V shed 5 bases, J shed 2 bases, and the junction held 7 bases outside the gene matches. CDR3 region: CASSTPGGPYNEQFF. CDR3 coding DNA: TGCGCCAGCAGTACACCGGGGGGACCCTACAATGAGCAGTTCTTC.

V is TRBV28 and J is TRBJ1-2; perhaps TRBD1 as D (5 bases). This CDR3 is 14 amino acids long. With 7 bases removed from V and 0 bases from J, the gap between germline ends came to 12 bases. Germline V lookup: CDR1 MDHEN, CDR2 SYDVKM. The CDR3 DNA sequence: TGTGCCAGCATCGCGGGGGGAGCTAACTATGGCTACACCTTC. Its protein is CASIAGGANYGYTF.

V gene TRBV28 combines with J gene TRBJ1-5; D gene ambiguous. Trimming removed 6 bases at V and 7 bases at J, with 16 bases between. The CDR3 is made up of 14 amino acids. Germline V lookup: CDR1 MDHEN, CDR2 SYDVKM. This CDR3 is CASSPGRVGQPQHF. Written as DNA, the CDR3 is TGTGCCAGCAGCCCCGGGAGGGTAGGCCAGCCCCAGCATTTT.

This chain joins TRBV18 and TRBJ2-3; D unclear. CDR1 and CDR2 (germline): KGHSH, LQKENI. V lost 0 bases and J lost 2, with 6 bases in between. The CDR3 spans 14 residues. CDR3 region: CASSPPADTDTQYF. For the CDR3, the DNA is TGTGCCAGCTCACCACCCGCAGACACAGATACGCAGTATTTT.

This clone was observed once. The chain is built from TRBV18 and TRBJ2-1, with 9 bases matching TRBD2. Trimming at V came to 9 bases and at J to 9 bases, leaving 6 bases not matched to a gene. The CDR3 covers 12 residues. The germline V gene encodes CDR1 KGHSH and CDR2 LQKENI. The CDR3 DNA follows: TGTGCCAGTTCGGGGACTAGCACTGAGCAGTTCTTC. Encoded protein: CASSGTSTEQFF.

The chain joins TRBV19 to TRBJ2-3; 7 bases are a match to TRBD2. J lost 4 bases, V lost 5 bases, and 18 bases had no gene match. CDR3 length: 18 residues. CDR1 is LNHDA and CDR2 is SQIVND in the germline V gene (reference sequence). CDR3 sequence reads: CASSGPEQGGSLADTQYF. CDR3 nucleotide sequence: TGTGCCAGTAGTGGACCCGAGCAAGGCGGGAGTCTCGCAGATACGCAGTATTTT.

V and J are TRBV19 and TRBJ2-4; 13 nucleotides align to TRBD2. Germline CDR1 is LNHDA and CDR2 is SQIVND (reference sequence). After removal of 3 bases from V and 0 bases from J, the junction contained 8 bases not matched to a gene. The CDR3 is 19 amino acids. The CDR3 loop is CASSMALAGGYLAKNIQYF. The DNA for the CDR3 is TGTGCCAGTAGTATGGCACTAGCGGGAGGGTACCTAGCCAAAAACATTCAGTACTTC.

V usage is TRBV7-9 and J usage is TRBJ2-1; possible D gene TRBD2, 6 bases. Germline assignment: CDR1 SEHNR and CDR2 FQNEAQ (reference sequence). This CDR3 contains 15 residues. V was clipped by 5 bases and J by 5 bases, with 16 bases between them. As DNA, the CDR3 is TGTGCCAGCAGCCCCGCGGGGTTACGGGACAATGAGCAGTTCTTC. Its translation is CASSPAGLRDNEQFF.

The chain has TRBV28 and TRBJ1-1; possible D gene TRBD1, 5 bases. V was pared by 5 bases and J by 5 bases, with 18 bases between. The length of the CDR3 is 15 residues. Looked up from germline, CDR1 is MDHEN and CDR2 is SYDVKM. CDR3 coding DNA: TGTGCCAGCAGTGGGGGGGTTTCGTATGGTACTGAAGCTTTCTTT. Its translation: CASSGGVSYGTEAFF.

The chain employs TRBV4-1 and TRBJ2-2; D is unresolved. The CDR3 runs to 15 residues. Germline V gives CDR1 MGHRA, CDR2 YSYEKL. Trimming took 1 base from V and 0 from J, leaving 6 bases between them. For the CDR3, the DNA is TGCGCCAGCAGCCAAGGTCTTGCGAACACCGGGGAGCTGTTTTTT. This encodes CASSQGLANTGELFF.

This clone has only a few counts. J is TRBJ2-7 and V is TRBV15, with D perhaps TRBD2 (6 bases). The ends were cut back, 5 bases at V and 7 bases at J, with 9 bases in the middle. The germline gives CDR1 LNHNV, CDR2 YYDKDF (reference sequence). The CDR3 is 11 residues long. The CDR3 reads CATSARGEQYF. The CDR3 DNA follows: TGTGCCACCAGCGCCCGGGGGGAGCAGTACTTC.

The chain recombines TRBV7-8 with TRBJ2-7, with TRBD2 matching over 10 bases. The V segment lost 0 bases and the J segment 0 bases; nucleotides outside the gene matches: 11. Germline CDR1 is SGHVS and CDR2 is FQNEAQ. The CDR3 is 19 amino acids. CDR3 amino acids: CASSLALPSGSGYSYEQYF. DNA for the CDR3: TGTGCCAGCAGCTTAGCGCTTCCTAGCGGGAGTGGCTACTCCTACGAGCAGTACTTC.

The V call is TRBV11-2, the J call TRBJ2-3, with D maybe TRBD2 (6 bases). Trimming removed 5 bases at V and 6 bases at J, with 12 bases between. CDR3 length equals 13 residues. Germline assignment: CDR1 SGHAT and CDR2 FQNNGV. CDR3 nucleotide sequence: TGTGCCAGCAGCACGGGAGTTCTGGATACGCAGTATTTT. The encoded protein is CASSTGVLDTQYF.

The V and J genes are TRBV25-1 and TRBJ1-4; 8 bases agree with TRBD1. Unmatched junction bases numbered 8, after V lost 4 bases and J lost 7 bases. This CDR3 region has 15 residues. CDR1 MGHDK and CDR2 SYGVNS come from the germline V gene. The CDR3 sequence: CASSGWTGSAEKLFF. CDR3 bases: TGTGCCAGCAGTGGCTGGACAGGGTCGGCTGAAAAACTGTTTTTT.

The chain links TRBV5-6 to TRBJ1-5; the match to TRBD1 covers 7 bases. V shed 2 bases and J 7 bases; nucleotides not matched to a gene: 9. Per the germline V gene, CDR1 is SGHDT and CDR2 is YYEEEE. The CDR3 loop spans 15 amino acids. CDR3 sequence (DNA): TGTGCCAGCAGCTTTGGTGCGCAGGGGGACCAGCCCCAGCATTTT. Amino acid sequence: CASSFGAQGDQPQHF. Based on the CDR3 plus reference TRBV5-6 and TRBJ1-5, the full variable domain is DAGVTQSPTHLIKTRGQQVTLRCSPKSGHDTVSWYQQALGQGPQFIFQYYEEEERQRGNFPDRFSGHQFPNYSSELNVNALLLGDSALYLCASSFGAQGDQPQHFGDGTRLSIL.

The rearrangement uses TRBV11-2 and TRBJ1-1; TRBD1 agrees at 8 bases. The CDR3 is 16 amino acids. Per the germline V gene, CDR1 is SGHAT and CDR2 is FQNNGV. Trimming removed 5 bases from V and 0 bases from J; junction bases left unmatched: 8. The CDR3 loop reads CASSLGTGLLNTEAFF. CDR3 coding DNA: TGTGCCAGCAGCCTCGGGACAGGACTTTTGAACACTGAAGCTTTCTTT.

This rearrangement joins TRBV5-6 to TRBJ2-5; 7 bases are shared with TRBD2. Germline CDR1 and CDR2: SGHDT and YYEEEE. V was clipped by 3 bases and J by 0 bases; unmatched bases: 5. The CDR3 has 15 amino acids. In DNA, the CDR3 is TGTGCCAGCAGCTCCCGAGCGGGGTACCAAGAGACCCAGTACTTC. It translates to CASSSRAGYQETQYF.

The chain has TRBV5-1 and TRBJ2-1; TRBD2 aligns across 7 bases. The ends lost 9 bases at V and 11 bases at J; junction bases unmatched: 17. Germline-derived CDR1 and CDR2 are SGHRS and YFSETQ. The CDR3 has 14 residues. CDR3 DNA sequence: TGCGCCACCTCAAGCGGGACCATGCATTATCAGCAGTTCTTC. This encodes CATSSGTMHYQQFF.

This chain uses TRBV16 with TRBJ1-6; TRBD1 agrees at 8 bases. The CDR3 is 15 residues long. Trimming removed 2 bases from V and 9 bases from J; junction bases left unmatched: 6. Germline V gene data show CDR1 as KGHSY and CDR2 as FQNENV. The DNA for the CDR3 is TGTGCCAGCAGCCAAAGGACAGGGAACTCTTCACCCCTCCACTTT. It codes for CASSQRTGNSSPLHF.